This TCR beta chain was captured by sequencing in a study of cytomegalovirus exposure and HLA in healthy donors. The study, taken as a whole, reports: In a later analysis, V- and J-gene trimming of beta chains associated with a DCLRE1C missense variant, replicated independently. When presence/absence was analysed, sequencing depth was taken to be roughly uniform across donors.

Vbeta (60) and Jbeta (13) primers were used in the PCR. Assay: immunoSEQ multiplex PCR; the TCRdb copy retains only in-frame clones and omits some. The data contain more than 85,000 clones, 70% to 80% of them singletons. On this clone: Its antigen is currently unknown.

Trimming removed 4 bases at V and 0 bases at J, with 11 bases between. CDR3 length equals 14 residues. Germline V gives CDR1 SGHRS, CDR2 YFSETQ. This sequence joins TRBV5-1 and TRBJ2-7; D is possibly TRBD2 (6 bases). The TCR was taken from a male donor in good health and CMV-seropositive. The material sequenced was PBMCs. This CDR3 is CASSAGTASYEQYF. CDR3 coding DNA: TGCGCCAGCAGCGCCGGGACTGCCTCCTACGAGCAGTACTTC.